This TCR beta chain was sequenced in a study of blood T cell repertoires in COVID-19. Per the authors' pipeline: Reference gene primer amplification yielded estimated nucleated cell counts. Using immunoSEQ multiplex PCR, the repertoire was profiled, and TCRdb retains in-frame clones only, with some absent. V, J and clone size derive from that table, while D and trimming were established from the DNA sequence. This sample has 150,000 or so clones, with 75% to 90% found just once. Trimming cost V 4 bases and J 3 bases; bases outside gene matches: 13. This CDR3 contains 16 residues. Germline loops: CDR1 SGHRS, CDR2 YFSETQ.

Sequenced input: peripheral blood. The sequence was collected from a woman aged 55-70 years with COVID-19, enrolled during active disease. This chain links TRBV5-1 with TRBJ2-7; the match to TRBD2 covers 7 bases. The CDR3: CASSPDGWEGGYEQYF. The CDR3 DNA is TGCGCCAGCAGCCCCGATGGGTGGGAGGGTGGCTACGAGCAGTACTTC.